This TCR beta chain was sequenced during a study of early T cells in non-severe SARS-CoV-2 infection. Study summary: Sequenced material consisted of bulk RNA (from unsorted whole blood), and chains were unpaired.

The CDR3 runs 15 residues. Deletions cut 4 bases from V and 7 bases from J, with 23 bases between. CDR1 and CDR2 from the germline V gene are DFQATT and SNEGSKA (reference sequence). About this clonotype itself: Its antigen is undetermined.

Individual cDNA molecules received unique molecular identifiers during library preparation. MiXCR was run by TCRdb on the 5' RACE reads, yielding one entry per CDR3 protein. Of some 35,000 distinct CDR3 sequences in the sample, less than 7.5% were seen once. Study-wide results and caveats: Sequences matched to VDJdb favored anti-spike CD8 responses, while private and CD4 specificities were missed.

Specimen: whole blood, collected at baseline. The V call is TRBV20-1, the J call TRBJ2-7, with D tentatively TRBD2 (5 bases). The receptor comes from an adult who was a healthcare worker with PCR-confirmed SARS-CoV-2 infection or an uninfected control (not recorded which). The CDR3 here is CSAKRPGSGSGEQYF. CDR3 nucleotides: TGCAGTGCTAAAAGACCGGGGTCCGGGTCTGGGGAGCAGTACTTC.